These T cell receptor beta chains were read from a single sample in a study of T-cell memory formation after mild COVID-19. One entry per CDR3 protein, called by TCRdb with MiXCR from the 5' RACE reads. This sample yields 140,000 or so distinct CDR3 sequences, of which 14% to 15% are seen a single time; less than 30% belongs to the top ten. The sequencing input was PBMCs or a T cell subset sorted from them (not recorded which). Receptor source: an adult woman who had mild COVID-19 (a few samples of this study predate the infection). Cell type and time point are not known. The CDR3 runs from the conserved cysteine through the conserved F or W. The D gene is left open where the match is weak. Part of the rows lack a size; the others show once, few, many or a class for expanded clones.

J,V,size,D,DNA,CDR3
TRBJ1-2,TRBV11-2,few,TRBD1,TGTGCCAGCAGCTCTGGGACAGGGGGCTATGGCTACACCTTC,CASSSGTGGYGYTF
TRBJ2-1,TRBV3-1,-,TRBD1,TGTGCCAGCAGCCTACAGGGGGATACAGAGCAGTTCTTC,CASSLQGDTEQFF
TRBJ2-1,TRBV12-3/TRBV12-4,few,-,TGTGCCAGCAGTTTAGGTCACTCCGCTGAGTACAATGAGCAGTTCTTC,CASSLGHSAEYNEQFF
TRBJ2-1,TRBV6-5,-,-,TGTGCCAGCGTAGGTGAGGAACCCTACAATGAGCAGTTCTTC,CASVGEEPYNEQFF
TRBJ2-1,TRBV11-1,-,-,TGTGCCAGCAGCTTAGGAGGACGAGGAGGGCGGCCCTACAATGAGCAGTTCTTC,CASSLGGRGGRPYNEQFF
TRBJ2-1,TRBV29-1,-,TRBD2,TGCAGCGTCCGAGCGGGAGATGCCTACAATGAGCAGTTCTTC,CSVRAGDAYNEQFF
TRBJ2-6,TRBV6-1,few,-,TGTGCCAGCGACGAGTCTGGGGCCAACGTCCTGACTTTC,CASDESGANVLTF
TRBJ2-7,TRBV2,few,-,TGTGCCAGCAGAACCTCGTCCTACGAGCAGTACTTC,CASRTSSYEQYF
TRBJ2-3,TRBV2,few,-,TGCGGCCGTAAGGGGCTTGGCACAGATACGCAGTATTTT,CGRKGLGTDTQYF
TRBJ2-7,TRBV5-1,many,-,TGCGCCAGCAGCCCCGATAGAGGGGAAGACGAGCAGTACTTC,CASSPDRGEDEQYF
TRBJ1-5,TRBV7-9,-,-,TGTGCCAGCAGCTTAGACAATCAGCCCCAGCATTTT,CASSLDNQPQHF
TRBJ1-1,TRBV13,-,-,TGTGCCAGCAGCTTAAGTCCCAGAAACTCTGAAGCTTTCTTT,CASSLSPRNSEAFF
TRBJ2-7,TRBV13,few,-,TGTGCCAGCAGCTTAGGCCCCAGGAGCTCCTACGAGCAGTACTTC,CASSLGPRSSYEQYF
TRBJ1-3,TRBV30,few,-,TGTGCCTGGGGCAATTCAAGGAACACCATATATTTT,CAWGNSRNTIYF
TRBJ1-1,TRBV4-3,few,-,TGCGCCAGCAGCCAAGATTCTCAGGCCACTGAAGCTTTCTTT,CASSQDSQATEAFF
TRBJ1-6,TRBV5-1,-,TRBD1,TGCGCCAGCAGCGTGACAGGGGGCGGTGATAATTCACCCCTCCACTTT,CASSVTGGGDNSPLHF
TRBJ1-2,TRBV2,few,-,TGTGCCAGCTCCCCTGGGGGGGGCTATGGCTACACCTTC,CASSPGGGYGYTF
TRBJ1-2,TRBV9,few,-,TGTGCCAGCAGCGTAGGGGTGGACTCCGGTTACACCTTC,CASSVGVDSGYTF
TRBJ1-1,TRBV25-1,-,-,TGTGCCCGAACGCGGTACGGGGGGGCGCATGGAGGCAACACTGAAGCTTTCTTT,CARTRYGGAHGGNTEAFF
TRBJ1-1,TRBV7-9,few,-,TGTGCCAGCAGCCGACAAGGGGGTACTGAAGCTTTCTTT,CASSRQGGTEAFF
TRBJ2-3,TRBV12-3/TRBV12-4,few,-,TGTGCCAGCAACTCCCTTATGGCCACAGATACGCAGTATTTT,CASNSLMATDTQYF
TRBJ2-7,TRBV4-1,few,-,TGCGCCAGCAGCCTCGTTTCTGACTGGCCCTACGAGCAGTACTTC,CASSLVSDWPYEQYF
TRBJ1-1,TRBV4-1,-,-,TGCGCCAGCAGCCAAGACGAATTAACAGGAGGGACTGAAGCTTTCTTT,CASSQDELTGGTEAFF
TRBJ2-7,TRBV3-1,few,-,TGTGCCAGCAGCCAAGCTAATCCCTACGAGCAGTACTTC,CASSQANPYEQYF
TRBJ2-1,TRBV5-1,-,-,TGCGCCAGCAGCCCCGGAAGGGGGGAAGACAATGAGCAGTTCTTC,CASSPGRGEDNEQFF
TRBJ1-1,TRBV7-9,few,TRBD1,TGTGCCAGCAGCCCTGACAGGGGGCCGTACACTGAAGCTTTCTTT,CASSPDRGPYTEAFF
TRBJ1-1,TRBV20-1,few,TRBD1,TGCAGTGCTAGCCCCGGGACAGGGGGCTGGGTCACTGAAGCTTTCTTT,CSASPGTGGWVTEAFF
TRBJ2-1,TRBV12-3/TRBV12-4,-,TRBD2,TGTGCCAGCAGCCGGACTAGCGGTTCTTACAATGAGCAGTTCTTC,CASSRTSGSYNEQFF
TRBJ2-3,TRBV2,-,TRBD2,TGTGCCAGCAGTGGGAGCGGGGGGCCTTACACAGATACGCAGTATTTT,CASSGSGGPYTDTQYF
TRBJ2-2,TRBV5-6,many,TRBD2,TGTGCCAGCAGCTCAGAAAAACTAGCGGGGGGTCGCCCCGGGGAGCTGTTTTTT,CASSSEKLAGGRPGELFF
TRBJ1-2,TRBV7-9,-,-,TGTGCCAGCAGCCCCCTATTATTCTGGGACTATGGCTACACCTTC,CASSPLLFWDYGYTF
TRBJ2-2,TRBV2,few,-,TGTGCCAGCAGCCAGGGGCTATACATCTCCGGGGAGCTGTTTTTT,CASSQGLYISGELFF
TRBJ2-1,TRBV6-5,-,-,TGTGCCAGCAGTTCCAGAGGTAGCGTTCGAAATGAGCAGTTCTTC,CASSSRGSVRNEQFF
TRBJ2-3,TRBV21-1,-,-,TGTGCCAGCAGTAAATTCACGGTGATCGGCACAGATACGCAGTATTTT,CASSKFTVIGTDTQYF
TRBJ1-1,TRBV6-5,few,-,TGTGCCAGCAGTCCCCCCCGTTTTGGGCCCAACACTGAAGCTTTCTTT,CASSPPRFGPNTEAFF
TRBJ2-3,TRBV6-2/TRBV6-3,-,TRBD1,TGTGCCAGCAGTTACTCGATGGACAGGCACACAGATACGCAGTATTTT,CASSYSMDRHTDTQYF
TRBJ2-7,TRBV5-4,many,TRBD2,TGTGCCAGCAGCTTGGAGAGTAGCGGGATGATATACGAGCAGTACTTC,CASSLESSGMIYEQYF
TRBJ2-3,TRBV20-1,-,TRBD2,TGCAGTGCCAGGACTAGTGATAGCACAGATACGCAGTATTTT,CSARTSDSTDTQYF
TRBJ2-5,TRBV12-3/TRBV12-4,-,TRBD2,TGTGCCAGCAGGGCTGGACTAGCGCGAAAAGAGACCCAGTACTTC,CASRAGLARKETQYF
TRBJ2-1,TRBV19,-,-,TGTGCCAGTAGTATAGCCGGGCTCTCCTACAATGAGCAGTTCTTC,CASSIAGLSYNEQFF
TRBJ2-7,TRBV4-2,-,-,TGTGCCAGCAGCCAAGAAGTAGCGCAGGGGACCTCCTACGAGCAGTACTTC,CASSQEVAQGTSYEQYF
TRBJ2-5,TRBV7-8,few,-,TGTGCCAGCAGCACGGGAACGGGACTTACCCTTGGAGAGACCCAGTACTTC,CASSTGTGLTLGETQYF
TRBJ2-1,TRBV10-2,-,TRBD2,TGCGCCAGCAGTGAAGAATATTTAGCGGGGGGACCTACCTACAATGAGCAGTTCTTC,CASSEEYLAGGPTYNEQFF